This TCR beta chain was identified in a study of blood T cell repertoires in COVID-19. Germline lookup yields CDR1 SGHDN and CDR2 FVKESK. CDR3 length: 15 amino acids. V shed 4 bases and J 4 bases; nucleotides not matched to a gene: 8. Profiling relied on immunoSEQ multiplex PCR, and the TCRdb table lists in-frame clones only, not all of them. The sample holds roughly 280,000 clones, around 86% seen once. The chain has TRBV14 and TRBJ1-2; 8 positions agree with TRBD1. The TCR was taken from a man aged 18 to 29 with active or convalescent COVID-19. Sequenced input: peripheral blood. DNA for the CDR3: TGTGCCAGCAGCCCAGCCGGGACAGGCATCTATGGCTACACCTTC. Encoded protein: CASSPAGTGIYGYTF.